The 10 T cell receptor beta chains given below trace back to one sample, sequenced in a study of T cell repertoires in cytomegalovirus infection. Using its own MiXCR run on the reads, TCRdb lists one record per CDR3 protein. This table has 380,000 or so distinct CDR3 sequences, approximately 35% appearing once. For these TCRs, the target antigens are not known. Sequencing was performed on cultured PBMCs, taken from culture after CMV antigen stimulation. The origin of the receptors is a human donor in good health (CMV status not recorded). Some clones in this sample may be carry-over from other donors' samples.

The chain couples TRBV5-4 to TRBJ2-5; a weak D match, TRBD2 (5 bases). CDR1 is SGHNT and CDR2 is YYREEE in the germline V gene (reference sequence). V gave up 3 bases and J gave up 1 base, with 10 bases separating them. The CDR3 is 14 residues long. CDR3 amino acids: CASSSAGGQETQYF. The CDR3 coding sequence is TGTGCCAGCAGCTCGGCGGGCGGCCAAGAGACCCAGTACTTC.

The J gene is TRBJ2-2, the V gene TRBV6-2 or TRBV6-3; D is possibly TRBD1 or TRBD2 (6 bases each). The CDR3 is made up of 17 amino acids. Trimming pared 5 bases from V and 1 base from J, leaving 17 bases between. Germline lookup yields CDR1 MNHEY and CDR2 SVGEGT. The CDR3 spells CASSGGPNQVNTGELFF. In DNA form, the CDR3 reads TGTGCCAGCAGTGGGGGGCCCAATCAAGTGAACACCGGGGAGCTGTTTTTT.

In DNA form, the CDR3 reads TGTGCCACCAGTGATGGAGGGACCTACGAGCAGTACTTC. This codes for CATSDGGTYEQYF. The V gene is TRBV24-1, the J gene TRBJ2-7, with a tentative D call TRBD2 (6 bases). V dropped 3 bases and J dropped 2 bases, with 7 bases sitting between them. The CDR3 has 13 amino acids. Germline V gene data show CDR1 as KGHDR and CDR2 as SFDVKD.

This clonotype was counted only a few times. The chain carries TRBV14 and TRBJ2-7; 11 nucleotides align to TRBD1. The trim removed 4 bases at V and 3 bases at J, leaving 14 bases unmatched. Germline CDR1 reads SGHDN; CDR2 reads FVKESK. The length of the CDR3 is 18 residues. The chain's CDR3 is CASSPADRGPKPYYEQYF. CDR3 bases: TGTGCCAGCAGCCCTGCGGACAGGGGGCCAAAGCCGTACTACGAGCAGTACTTC.

This clonotype occurred many times. This sequence joins TRBV12-3 or TRBV12-4 and TRBJ1-1, with D unresolved. V was clipped by 5 bases and J by 1 base, with 8 bases between them. The CDR3 extends over 13 amino acids. The CDR3: CASSGRTNTEAFF. CDR3 DNA: TGTGCCAGCAGTGGGCGGACGAACACTGAAGCTTTCTTT.

CDR3 nucleotide sequence: TGTGCCAGCAGTTTCCTAGCGGGAGGGCTAGGAAATGAGCAGTTCTTC. This gives the protein CASSFLAGGLGNEQFF. J is TRBJ2-1 and V is TRBV12-3 or TRBV12-4; the match to TRBD2 covers 12 bases. The CDR3 is 16 residues long. The trim removed 3 bases at V and 7 bases at J, leaving 7 bases unmatched.

The chain combines TRBV2 with TRBJ1-6; possible D gene TRBD1, 5 bases. Trimming took off 7 bases at V and 0 bases at J, with 10 bases between the two ends. Germline V lookup: CDR1 SNHLY, CDR2 FYNNEI. The CDR3 loop spans 15 amino acids. The CDR3 DNA reads as TGTGCCAGCAAAAAGGGGAGCTCCTATAATTCACCCCTCCACTTT. It specifies CASKKGSSYNSPLHF.

This clonotype was picked up a small number of times. The chain couples TRBV7-9 to TRBJ2-1, with TRBD1 identical over 9 bases. In germline, CDR1 is SEHNR, CDR2 FQNEAQ (reference sequence). The CDR3 is 14 amino acids. The J segment lost 6 bases and the V segment lost 6 bases, leaving 6 bases of the junction unmatched. CDR3 bases: TGTGCCAGCAGTTTGGGACAGGGAGGCAATGAGCAGTTCTTC. This sequence encodes CASSLGQGGNEQFF.

This clonotype was counted ten times or more. V usage is TRBV7-2 and J usage is TRBJ1-5; maybe TRBD1 (5 bases). The germline gives CDR1 SGHTA, CDR2 FQGNSA. CDR3 length: 16 residues. V gave up 6 bases and J gave up 7 bases, with 22 bases separating them. CDR3 bases: TGTGCCAGCAGAGGGGCCTCAGGGTTCTCAAGACAGCCCCAGCATTTT. Translation: CASRGASGFSRQPQHF.

This clonotype has only a few counts. The chain's CDR3 is CASSYLGGEAGTDTQYF. The CDR3 bases are TGTGCCAGCAGCTATCTTGGGGGGGAGGCCGGCACAGATACGCAGTATTTT. The V call is TRBV27, the J call TRBJ2-3; TRBD2 agrees at 7 bases. The CDR3 contains 17 residues. Germline-derived CDR1 and CDR2 are MNHEY and SMNVEV (reference sequence). The ends lost 6 bases at V and 1 base at J; junction bases unmatched: 13.